Each of the 30 T cell receptor beta chains below was sequenced from the same sample in a study of T cell repertoires in cytomegalovirus infection. No antigen is known for these receptors. TCRdb independently ran MiXCR on the reads; one entry per CDR3 protein. The top ten hold 9.5% to 15% of the sample, which has 800,000 to 950,000 distinct CDR3 sequences, about 31% seen once. Sequenced here: cultured CD8+ T cells from PBMCs, sampled from culture after CMV antigen stimulation. The receptors stem from a human donor in good health (CMV status not recorded). Some clones in this sample may be carry-over from other donors' samples.

The V gene is TRBV10-2, the J gene TRBJ2-1, with a tentative D call TRBD2 (5 bases). Trimming pared 10 bases from V and 9 bases from J, leaving 13 bases between. This CDR3 has 11 residues. Germline V CDR1 and CDR2: WSHSY, SAAADI. The CDR3 nucleotides read TGCGCCACCAAACCTAGCCCTGAGCAGTTCTTC. It translates to CATKPSPEQFF.

This clonotype has just one count. The CDR3 protein is CASSAPTEMNTEAFF. CDR3 coding DNA: TGTGCCAGCAGCGCCCCGACAGAGATGAACACTGAAGCTTTCTTT. The J gene is TRBJ1-1, the V gene TRBV2, with D perhaps TRBD1 (5 bases). V lost 6 bases and J lost 0, with 14 bases in between. This CDR3 region has 15 residues. CDR1 is SNHLY and CDR2 is FYNNEI in the germline V gene.

The table lists this clonotype with a few counts. V is TRBV6-5 and J is TRBJ2-7; the D call may be TRBD1 or TRBD2 (5 bases each). CDR3 length equals 14 residues. The V end lost 6 bases, the J end lost 4 bases, and 16 bases lay between the germline ends. Looked up from germline, CDR1 is MNHEY and CDR2 is SVGAGI. This CDR3 is CASSPFRDPYEQYF. DNA for the CDR3: TGTGCCAGCAGCCCCTTCAGGGACCCTTACGAGCAGTACTTC.

J is TRBJ2-7 and V is TRBV12-3 or TRBV12-4; D possibly corresponds to TRBD2 (5 bases). V was trimmed by 4 bases and J by 3 bases, leaving 13 bases between them. The CDR3 runs 14 residues. The CDR3 DNA reads as TGTGCCAGCAGTTCCTGTAAAGGGAGCTACGAGCAGTACTTC. This codes for CASSSCKGSYEQYF.

V usage is TRBV10-3 and J usage is TRBJ2-3; D ambiguous. This CDR3 spans 12 amino acids. Trimming removed 0 bases from V and 10 bases from J, with 8 bases in between. Germline CDR1 reads ENHRY; CDR2 reads SYGVKD. Here the CDR3 DNA reads TGTGCCATCAGTGAGTCTAATAGGGCGCAGTATTTT. Protein: CAISESNRAQYF.

V and J are TRBV5-8 and TRBJ1-1; weak D call: TRBD1 (6 bases). Germline V lookup: CDR1 SGHTS, CDR2 YDEGEE. V lost 0 bases to trimming and J lost 5 bases, with 14 bases between them. The CDR3 covers 15 residues. The CDR3 sequence: CASSLGQGRGTEAFF. The CDR3 DNA is TGTGCCAGCAGCTTGGGTCAGGGGCGGGGAACTGAAGCTTTCTTT.

The V and J genes are TRBV11-2 and TRBJ2-1; 7 bases fit TRBD2. The CDR3 is 17 amino acids. Per germline, CDR1 SGHAT and CDR2 FQNNGV. The V segment lost 4 bases and the J segment 7 bases; nucleotides outside the gene matches: 16. CDR3 bases: TGTGCCAGCAGCTCACCTCCTAGCGGACCACGAGAAAATGAGCAGTTCTTC. Residues: CASSSPPSGPRENEQFF.

This clonotype appeared a few times. The chain has TRBV10-2 and TRBJ2-7, with TRBD1 matching over 10 bases. CDR1 and CDR2 from the germline V gene are WSHSY and SAAADI. J lost 4 bases, V lost 9 bases, and 6 bases had no gene match. This CDR3 has 13 amino acids. CDR3 coding DNA: TGCGCCAGTAGGGACAGGGGAGGGTACGAGCAGTACTTC. This codes for CASRDRGGYEQYF.

V and J are TRBV27 and TRBJ1-4; D is unresolved. The CDR3 is made up of 12 amino acids. V gave up 6 bases and J gave up 8 bases, with 10 bases separating them. The germline CDR1 and CDR2 sequences are MNHEY and SMNVEV (reference sequence). The CDR3 region has the DNA TGTGCCAGCAGCGGGGAAGGAGAAAAACTGTTTTTT. This gives the protein CASSGEGEKLFF.

This clonotype was counted ten times or more. The chain carries TRBV12-3 or TRBV12-4 and TRBJ1-2, with a tentative D call TRBD1 (5 bases). The CDR3 has 14 residues. Trimming stripped 4 bases from V and 3 bases from J, with 12 bases between. CDR3 loop: CASSSRGGYYGYTF. CDR3 nucleotides: TGTGCCAGCAGTTCCCGGGGCGGGTACTATGGCTACACCTTC.

The chain is built from TRBV6-1 and TRBJ1-1, with unresolved D. Trimming removed 3 bases at V and 1 base at J, with 12 bases between. The CDR3 contains 15 residues. Per the germline V gene, CDR1 is MNHNS and CDR2 is SASEGT. Here the CDR3 DNA reads TGTGCCAGCAGTGACAGATCGGTTAGGAACACTGAAGCTTTCTTT. Translation: CASSDRSVRNTEAFF.

This chain joins TRBV27 and TRBJ1-1, with D hard to call. This CDR3 spans 12 amino acids. The V gene lost 9 bases and the J gene lost 0 bases, with 8 bases spanning the gap. Germline V gives CDR1 MNHEY, CDR2 SMNVEV (reference sequence). The CDR3 region is CASYGLNTEAFF. Here the CDR3 DNA reads TGTGCCAGTTACGGTTTGAACACTGAAGCTTTCTTT.

This clonotype was observed a handful of times. The CDR3 loop reads CASSYRTNTGELFF. The CDR3 DNA follows: TGTGCCAGCAGTTACAGGACGAACACCGGGGAGCTGTTTTTT. V usage is TRBV6-5 and J usage is TRBJ2-2; D uncertain. Germline V gives CDR1 MNHEY, CDR2 SVGAGI. V shed 2 bases and J shed 0 bases, with 4 bases lying between them. The CDR3 runs to 14 residues.

The J gene is TRBJ2-3, the V gene TRBV4-1, with a weak D call TRBD1 (6 bases). In germline, CDR1 is MGHRA, CDR2 YSYEKL. The CDR3 extends over 14 amino acids. Trimming took off 0 bases at V and 7 bases at J, with 11 bases between the two ends. CDR3 residues: CASSQDRTDYTQYF. The CDR3 bases are TGCGCCAGCAGCCAAGACCGGACAGATTATACGCAGTATTTT.

This clonotype has just a few counts. J is TRBJ2-7 and V is TRBV6-1, with 7 bases identical to TRBD1. The CDR3 has 15 residues. V lost 0 bases and J lost 3; bases outside the gene matches: 5. The germline gives CDR1 MNHNS, CDR2 SASEGT. The CDR3 sequence is CASSEAGTAYYEQYV. CDR3 bases: TGTGCCAGCAGTGAAGCGGGGACAGCGTACTACGAGCAGTACGTC.

This clonotype was detected a few times. The chain recombines TRBV7-2 with TRBJ1-2; D is uncertain. CDR1 is SGHTA, CDR2 FQGNSA, per germline. Trimming pared 1 base from V and 6 bases from J, leaving 18 bases between. This CDR3 contains 16 residues. CDR3 sequence reads: CASSLERPAAVNGYTF. CDR3 DNA: TGTGCCAGCAGCTTAGAGCGGCCAGCAGCGGTCAATGGCTACACCTTC. Combining the CDR3 with reference TRBV7-2 and TRBJ1-2 gives the whole variable domain GAGVSQSPSNKVTEKGKDVELRCDPISGHTALYWYRQSLGQGLEFLIYFQGNSAPDKSGLPSDRFSAERTGGSVSTLTIQRTQQEDSAVYLCASSLERPAAVNGYTFGSGTRLTVV.

The V call is TRBV6-1, the J call TRBJ1-6; tentatively, D is TRBD1 (5 bases). This CDR3 contains 16 residues. The V end lost 0 bases, the J end lost 3 bases, and 9 bases lay between the germline ends. The V gene's germline CDR1 is MNHNS and CDR2 SASEGT. The CDR3 DNA sequence: TGTGCCAGCAGTGAAGCGGGGCAGGGCTATAATTCACCCCTCCACTTT. This sequence encodes CASSEAGQGYNSPLHF.

In its sample, this clonotype was seen a few times. The chain is built from TRBV6-2 or TRBV6-3 and TRBJ1-1; D possibly corresponds to TRBD1 (5 bases). There are 14 residues in the CDR3. V dropped 2 bases and J dropped 1 base, with 8 bases sitting between them. Per germline, CDR1 MNHEY and CDR2 SVGEGT. CDR3 protein: CASSYVGTNTEAFF. The CDR3 DNA sequence: TGTGCCAGCAGTTACGTAGGGACGAACACTGAAGCTTTCTTT.

This clonotype turned up a few times. This chain's CDR3 is CASSPFDYWGTDTQYF. Here the CDR3 DNA reads TGTGCCAGCTCACCCTTCGACTACTGGGGCACAGATACGCAGTATTTT. The V and J genes are TRBV18 and TRBJ2-3; D perhaps matches TRBD2 (5 bases). This CDR3 contains 16 residues. The germline gives CDR1 KGHSH, CDR2 LQKENI. Trimming cost V 3 bases and J 1 base, with 14 bases left between them.

V usage is TRBV27 and J usage is TRBJ2-2; 7 bases agree with TRBD2. Trimming cost V 3 bases and J 7 bases; bases outside gene matches: 8. This CDR3 has 15 residues. CDR1 is MNHEY and CDR2 is SMNVEV in the germline V gene (reference sequence). CDR3 sequence reads: CASSFALGGIGELFF. DNA of the CDR3: TGTGCCAGCAGTTTCGCTCTGGGGGGGATCGGGGAGCTGTTTTTT.

A few counts support this clonotype. Here the CDR3 DNA reads TGCAGTGCTGCATCTCAGGGAGGTAGCAATCAGCCCCAGCATTTT. It codes for CSAASQGGSNQPQHF. The chain carries TRBV20-1 and TRBJ1-5; weak D call: TRBD1 (5 bases). V was trimmed by 5 bases and J by 0 bases, leaving 14 bases between them. The CDR3 sequence is 15 residues long. Germline-derived CDR1 and CDR2 are DFQATT and SNEGSKA (reference sequence).

In this sample, this clonotype turned up many times. The chain carries TRBV7-6 and TRBJ2-7; weak D call: TRBD1 (6 bases). CDR3 length equals 13 residues. Per the germline V gene, CDR1 is SGHVS and CDR2 is FNYEAQ. Trimming stripped 1 base from V and 6 bases from J, with 10 bases between. As DNA, the CDR3 is TGTGCCAGCAGCTTAGGGACAGTTGGCGAGCAGTACTTC. Amino acid sequence: CASSLGTVGEQYF.

V usage is TRBV6-6 and J usage is TRBJ1-3; D remains ambiguous. V was cut by 2 bases and J by 0 bases, with 8 bases left in between. In germline, CDR1 is MNHNY, CDR2 SVGAGI (reference sequence). The length of the CDR3 is 15 residues. The CDR3 DNA reads TGTGCCAGCAGTTACGAGAGTCTCTCTGGAAACACCATATATTTT. Amino acid sequence: CASSYESLSGNTIYF.

The CDR3 DNA is TGTGCCAGCAGTAGCAGACTTAAGGGACAGGGGATCGAGTACGAGCAGTACTTC. Translation: CASSSRLKGQGIEYEQYF. The V call is TRBV6-5, the J call TRBJ2-7, with TRBD1 identical over 10 bases. The V segment lost 5 bases and the J segment 4 bases; nucleotides outside the gene matches: 17. Germline CDR1 reads MNHEY; CDR2 reads SVGAGI. This CDR3 is built from 18 residues.

The chain carries TRBV7-6 and TRBJ1-2; D ambiguous. Germline V gene data show CDR1 as SGHVS and CDR2 as FNYEAQ. V was trimmed by 10 bases and J by 4 bases, leaving 13 bases between them. The CDR3 has 12 amino acids. The CDR3, as DNA: TGTGCCATTATAGCCCTCCCCTATGGCTACACCTTC. Translated, it gives CAIIALPYGYTF.

The chain has TRBV7-9 and TRBJ2-3; perhaps TRBD2 as D (6 bases). The V end was cut by 3 bases, the J end by 4 bases, with 11 bases between. This CDR3 is built from 14 residues. The germline CDR1 and CDR2 sequences are SEHNR and FQNEAQ (reference sequence). As DNA, the CDR3 is TGTGCCAGCAGCTTTGTGGGGGGACCAGATACGCAGTATTTT. Translation: CASSFVGGPDTQYF.

As for this clonotype: This CDR3 is missing its conserved last phenylalanine or tryptophan, likely due to a read error. This chain joins TRBV7-2 and TRBJ2-7, with D uncertain. The length of the CDR3 is 13 residues. Germline V CDR1 and CDR2: SGHTA, FQGNSA. The ends were cut back, 2 bases at V and 2 bases at J, with 7 bases in the middle. CDR3 amino acids: CASSLNRAYEQYS. In DNA form, the CDR3 reads TGTGCCAGCAGCTTAAATCGCGCCTACGAGCAGTACTCC.

The V and J genes are TRBV4-3 and TRBJ2-3; possibly TRBD1 or TRBD2 for D (5 bases each). CDR1 LGHNA and CDR2 YSLEER come from the germline V gene. The length of the CDR3 is 15 residues. V lost 6 bases to trimming and J lost 0 bases, with 13 bases between them. CDR3 region: CASRTAEQSTDTQYF. CDR3 DNA sequence: TGCGCCAGCAGGACAGCGGAACAAAGCACAGATACGCAGTATTTT.

This clonotype was detected a few times. The genes are TRBV2 and TRBJ1-6, with D possibly being TRBD1 (6 bases). Trimming stripped 5 bases from V and 8 bases from J, with 13 bases between. The CDR3 covers 14 residues. CDR1 is SNHLY, CDR2 FYNNEI, per germline. In DNA, the CDR3 is TGTGCCAGCAGTCTCACAGGGTTCGATTCACCCCTCCACTTT. It is translated as CASSLTGFDSPLHF.

The chain carries TRBV6-2 or TRBV6-3 and TRBJ2-3, with 7 bases aligning to TRBD2. V dropped 7 bases and J dropped 1; count of bases not matched to a gene: 8. CDR3 length: 15 amino acids. CDR1 and CDR2 (germline): MNHEY, SVGEGT. CDR3 in DNA: TGTGCCAGCACGCGAAGGGGAGGGGGCACAGATACGCAGTATTTT. It codes for CASTRRGGGTDTQYF.